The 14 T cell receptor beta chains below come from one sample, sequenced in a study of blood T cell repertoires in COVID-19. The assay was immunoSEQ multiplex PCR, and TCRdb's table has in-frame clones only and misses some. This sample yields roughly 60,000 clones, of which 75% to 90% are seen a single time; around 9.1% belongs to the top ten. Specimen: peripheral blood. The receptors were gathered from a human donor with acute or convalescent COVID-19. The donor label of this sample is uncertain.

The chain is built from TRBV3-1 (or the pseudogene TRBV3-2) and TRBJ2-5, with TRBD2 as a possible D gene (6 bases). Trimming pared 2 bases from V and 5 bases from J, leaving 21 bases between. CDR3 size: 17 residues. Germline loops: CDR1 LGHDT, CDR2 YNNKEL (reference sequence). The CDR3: CASSQYDFGGSRETQYF. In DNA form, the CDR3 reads TGTGCCAGCAGCCAATACGACTTCGGAGGGAGTAGGGAGACCCAGTACTTC.

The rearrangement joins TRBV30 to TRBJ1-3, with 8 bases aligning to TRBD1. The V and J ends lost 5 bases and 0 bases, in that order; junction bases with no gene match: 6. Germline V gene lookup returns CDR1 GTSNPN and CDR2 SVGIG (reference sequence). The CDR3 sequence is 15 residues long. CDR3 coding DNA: TGTGCCTGGTCTGGACAGGGATTCTCTGGAAACACCATATATTTT. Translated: CAWSGQGFSGNTIYF.

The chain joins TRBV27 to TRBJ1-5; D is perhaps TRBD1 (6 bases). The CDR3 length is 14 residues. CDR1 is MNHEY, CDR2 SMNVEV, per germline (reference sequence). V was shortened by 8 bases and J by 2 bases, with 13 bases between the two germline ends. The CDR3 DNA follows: TGTGCCAGCCACAGGGTAAGAGGCAATCAGCCCCAGCATTTT. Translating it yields CASHRVRGNQPQHF.

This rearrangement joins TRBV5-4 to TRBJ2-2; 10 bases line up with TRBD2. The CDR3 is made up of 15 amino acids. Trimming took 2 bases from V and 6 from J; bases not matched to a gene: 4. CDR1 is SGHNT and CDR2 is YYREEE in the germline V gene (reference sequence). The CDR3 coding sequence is TGTGCCAGCAGCTTCAGAAGCGGGGGGGCCGGGGAGCTGTTTTTT. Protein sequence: CASSFRSGGAGELFF.

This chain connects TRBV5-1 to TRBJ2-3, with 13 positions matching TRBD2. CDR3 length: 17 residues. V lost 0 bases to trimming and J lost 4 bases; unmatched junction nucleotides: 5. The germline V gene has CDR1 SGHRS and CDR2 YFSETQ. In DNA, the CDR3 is TGCGCCAGCAGCTTGGACACTAGCGGGGGGGCCGCAGATACGCAGTATTTT. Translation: CASSLDTSGGAADTQYF.

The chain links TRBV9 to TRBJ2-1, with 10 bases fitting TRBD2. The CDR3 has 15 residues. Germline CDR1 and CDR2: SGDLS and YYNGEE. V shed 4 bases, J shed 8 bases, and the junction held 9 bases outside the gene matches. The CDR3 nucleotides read TGTGCCAGCAGCCCGGGGGCTAGCGGGAGAGATGAGCAGTTCTTC. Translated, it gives CASSPGASGRDEQFF.

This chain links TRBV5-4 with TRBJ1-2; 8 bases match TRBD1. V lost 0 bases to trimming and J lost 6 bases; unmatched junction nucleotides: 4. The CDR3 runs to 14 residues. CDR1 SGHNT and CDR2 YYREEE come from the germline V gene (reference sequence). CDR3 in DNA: TGTGCCAGCAGCTTGGACAGGGGGAATGATGGCTACACCTTC. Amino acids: CASSLDRGNDGYTF.

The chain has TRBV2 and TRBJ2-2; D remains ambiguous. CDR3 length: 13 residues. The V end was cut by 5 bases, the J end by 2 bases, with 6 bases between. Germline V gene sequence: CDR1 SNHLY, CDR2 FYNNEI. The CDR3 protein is CASSSGNTGELFF. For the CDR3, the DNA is TGTGCCAGCAGTTCAGGAAACACCGGGGAGCTGTTTTTT.

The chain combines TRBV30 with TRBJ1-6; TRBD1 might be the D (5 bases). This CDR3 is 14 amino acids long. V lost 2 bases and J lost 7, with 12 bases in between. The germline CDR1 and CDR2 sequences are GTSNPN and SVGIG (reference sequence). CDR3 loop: CAWSLARGNSPLHF. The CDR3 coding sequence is TGTGCCTGGAGTTTAGCCCGGGGGAATTCACCCCTCCACTTT.

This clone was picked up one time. As DNA, the CDR3 is TGTGCCTGGAGTCCTCGGGGACTAGGGTCAGATACGCAGTATTTT. Translation gives CAWSPRGLGSDTQYF. The chain recombines TRBV30 with TRBJ2-3, with TRBD2 matching 8 bases. V shed 2 bases, J shed 4 bases, and the junction held 8 bases outside the gene matches. The CDR3 totals 15 residues. Germline CDR1 is GTSNPN and CDR2 is SVGIG (reference sequence).

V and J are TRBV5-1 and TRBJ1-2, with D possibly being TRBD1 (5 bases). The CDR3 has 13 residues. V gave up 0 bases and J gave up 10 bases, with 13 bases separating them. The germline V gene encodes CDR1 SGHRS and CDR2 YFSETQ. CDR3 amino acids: CASSLGGLGSYTF. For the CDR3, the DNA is TGCGCCAGCAGCTTGGGGGGCCTCGGGTCCTACACCTTC.

DNA for the CDR3: TGTGCCAGCAGTTACATGGGGGCTGACTATGGCTACACCTTC. This gives the protein CASSYMGADYGYTF. The rearrangement links TRBV6-6 to TRBJ1-2, with D possibly TRBD1 on 6 matching bases. Trimming took 2 bases from V and 3 from J, leaving 10 bases between them. CDR3 size: 14 residues. Germline V CDR1 and CDR2: MNHNY, SVGAGI (reference sequence).

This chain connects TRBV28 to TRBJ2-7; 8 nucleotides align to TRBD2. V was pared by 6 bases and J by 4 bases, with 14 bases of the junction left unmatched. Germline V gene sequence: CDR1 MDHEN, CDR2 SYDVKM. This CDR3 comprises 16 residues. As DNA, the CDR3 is TGTGCCAGCAGCTACCCGGGGGGGCGCCTACCGTACGAGCAGTACGTC. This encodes CASSYPGGRLPYEQYV.

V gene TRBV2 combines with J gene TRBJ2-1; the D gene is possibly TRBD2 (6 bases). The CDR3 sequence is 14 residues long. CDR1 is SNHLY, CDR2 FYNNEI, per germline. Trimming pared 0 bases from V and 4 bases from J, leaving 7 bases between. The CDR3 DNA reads TGTGCCAGCAGTGAAGCGGGGGGATACAATGAGCAGTTCTTC. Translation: CASSEAGGYNEQFF. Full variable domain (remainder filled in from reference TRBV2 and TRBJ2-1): EPEVTQTPSHQVTQMGQEVILRCVPISNHLYFYWYRQILGQKVEFLVSFYNNEISEKSEIFDDQFSVERPDGSNFTLKIRSTKLEDSAMYFCASSEAGGYNEQFFGPGTRLTVL.